The 19 T cell receptor beta chains below all came from one sample that was sequenced in a study of OX40 agonist ivuxolimab in advanced cancers. The method was immunoSEQ multiplex PCR; TCRdb's version includes in-frame clones alone and lacks a portion of them. This table has about 56,000 clones, 85% to 90% appearing once. Sequencing used CD4+ or CD8+ T cells sorted from blood, obtained in a trial of the OX40 agonist ivuxolimab. Receptors originate from an adult with an advanced solid tumor such as melanoma, head and neck, liver or kidney cancer.

This sequence joins TRBV19 and TRBJ1-2, with 10 bases that match TRBD1. The germline CDR1 and CDR2 sequences are LNHDA and SQIVND (reference sequence). The ends lost 4 bases at V and 5 bases at J; junction bases unmatched: 7. The CDR3 extends over 15 amino acids. The chain's CDR3 is CASSRPMDRGYGYTF. CDR3 DNA sequence: TGTGCCAGTAGTAGACCCATGGACAGGGGGTATGGCTACACCTTC.

The chain carries TRBV30 and TRBJ1-2, with a possible D match to TRBD1 (6 bases). The ends were cut back, 1 base at V and 6 bases at J, with 15 bases in the middle. The germline V gene has CDR1 GTSNPN and CDR2 SVGIG (reference sequence). The CDR3 sequence is 14 residues long. The CDR3 sequence: CAWSATGTEDGYTF. The DNA for the CDR3 is TGTGCCTGGAGTGCGACAGGTACAGAGGATGGCTACACCTTC.

The CDR3 DNA is TGTGCCATCGCCCCAGGGGGCAGCTATGGCTACACCTTC. It is translated as CAIAPGGSYGYTF. V gene TRBV7-9 combines with J gene TRBJ1-2; 8 nucleotides align to TRBD1. Germline loops: CDR1 SEHNR, CDR2 FQNEAQ (reference sequence). V lost 10 bases, J lost 4 bases, and 8 bases stayed unmatched. The CDR3 sequence is 13 residues long.

The gene calls are TRBV6-6 and TRBJ1-4; 7 bases agree with TRBD1. CDR1 and CDR2 (germline): MNHNY, SVGAGI (reference sequence). CDR3 length equals 14 residues. Trimming took 6 bases from V and 5 from J; bases not matched to a gene: 6. The chain's CDR3 is CASRYGTANEKLFF. CDR3 sequence (DNA): TGTGCCAGCAGATATGGGACAGCAAATGAAAAACTGTTTTTT.

The rearrangement uses TRBV18 and TRBJ1-5; D is perhaps TRBD1 (6 bases). The CDR3 loop spans 13 amino acids. Germline loops: CDR1 KGHSH, CDR2 LQKENI. V lost 3 bases to trimming and J lost 5 bases, with 8 bases between them. The CDR3 sequence is CASSPRGDQPQHF. The CDR3 nucleotides read TGTGCCAGCTCACCGAGGGGGGATCAGCCCCAGCATTTT.

The V and J genes are TRBV19 and TRBJ1-5; D call uncertain. The CDR3 is 14 residues long. Trimming removed 9 bases at V and 1 base at J, with 13 bases between. Germline loops: CDR1 LNHDA, CDR2 SQIVND (reference sequence). The CDR3 DNA reads TGTGCCAGCAGTGAGGTCGGCAGCAATCAGCCCCAGCATTTT. This sequence encodes CASSEVGSNQPQHF.

The rearrangement uses TRBV20-1 and TRBJ1-1; D remains unclear. Germline V lookup: CDR1 DFQATT, CDR2 SNEGSKA (reference sequence). Trimming took 6 bases from V and 3 from J, leaving 8 bases between them. This CDR3 is built from 11 residues. Written as DNA, the CDR3 is TGCAGTGCAGACGGGGACACTGAAGCTTTCTTT. Protein sequence: CSADGDTEAFF.

The chain combines TRBV5-1 with TRBJ2-5; 9 bases map to TRBD2. V lost 4 bases and J lost 5; bases outside the gene matches: 12. The germline CDR1 and CDR2 sequences are SGHRS and YFSETQ. CDR3 length equals 16 residues. This chain's CDR3 is CASSRAAGGRGETQYF. The CDR3, as DNA: TGCGCCAGCAGCCGTGCAGCGGGAGGCCGGGGGGAGACCCAGTACTTC.

The chain has TRBV13 and TRBJ2-3; no reliable D call. The CDR3 contains 13 residues. V was shortened by 5 bases and J by 2 bases, with 8 bases between the two germline ends. Germline assignment: CDR1 PRHDT and CDR2 FYEKMQ (reference sequence). The CDR3, as DNA: TGTGCCAGCAGCCGATATACCACAGATACGCAGTATTTT. Protein sequence: CASSRYTTDTQYF.

The rearrangement uses TRBV30 and TRBJ1-1, with D perhaps TRBD1 (6 bases). The germline V gene has CDR1 GTSNPN and CDR2 SVGIG (reference sequence). The length of the CDR3 is 15 residues. V lost 0 bases and J 0 bases, leaving 11 bases between the germline ends. The CDR3 loop is CAWSVKGGVNTEAFF. The CDR3 nucleotides are TGTGCCTGGAGTGTAAAAGGGGGGGTGAACACTGAAGCTTTCTTT.

The chain couples TRBV6-1 to TRBJ2-3, with D uncertain. This CDR3 is 14 amino acids long. CDR1 is MNHNS and CDR2 is SASEGT in the germline V gene. V dropped 8 bases and J dropped 4 bases, with 16 bases sitting between them. In nucleotides, the CDR3 is TGTGCCAGCCCTCCGACGTCCGGCGCAGATACGCAGTATTTT. Translation: CASPPTSGADTQYF.

This chain connects TRBV7-9 to TRBJ1-4; D gene uncertain. CDR1 and CDR2 (germline): SEHNR, FQNEAQ (reference sequence). V gave up 2 bases and J gave up 12 bases, with 13 bases separating them. CDR3 size: 13 residues. Here the CDR3 reads CASSLYSGEELFF. CDR3 sequence (DNA): TGTGCCAGCAGCTTATATTCGGGTGAGGAACTGTTTTTT.

This clone was seen a single time. The chain combines TRBV7-2 with TRBJ2-7; the D gene is possibly TRBD2 (6 bases). Deletions cut 3 bases from V and 5 bases from J, with 11 bases between. The CDR3 length is 13 residues. Germline assignment: CDR1 SGHTA and CDR2 FQGNSA. The CDR3 DNA is TGTGCCAGCAGCTTTTGGGCGGGGAACGAGCAGTACTTC. Amino acids: CASSFWAGNEQYF. Full variable domain (rest looked up from reference TRBV7-2 and TRBJ2-7): GAGVSQSPSNKVTEKGKDVELRCDPISGHTALYWYRQSLGQGLEFLIYFQGNSAPDKSGLPSDRFSAERTGGSVSTLTIQRTQQEDSAVYLCASSFWAGNEQYFGPGTRLTVT.

Concerning this clone itself: The same CDR3 also results from other DNA sequences found in this sample. The chain is built from TRBV15 and TRBJ2-2, with 7 bases that match TRBD1. CDR1 LNHNV and CDR2 YYDKDF come from the germline V gene (reference sequence). The CDR3 contains 15 residues. V gave up 3 bases and J gave up 5 bases; unmatched junction bases: 6. Here the CDR3 DNA reads TGTGCCACCAGCAGGAACAGGGGATCGACCGGGGAGCTGTTTTTT. It is translated as CATSRNRGSTGELFF. The entire variable domain, with the rest obtained from reference TRBV15 and TRBJ2-2, is as follows: DAMVIQNPRYQVTQFGKPVTLSCSQTLNHNVMYWYQQKSSQAPKLLFHYYDKDFNNEADTPDNFQSRRPNTSFCFLDIRSPGLGDTAMYLCATSRNRGSTGELFFGEGSRLTVL.

The CDR3 region is CASSLGGLAGAYQETQYF. The CDR3 bases are TGCGCCAGCAGCTTGGGAGGGCTAGCGGGAGCCTACCAAGAGACCCAGTACTTC. The rearrangement uses TRBV5-1 and TRBJ2-5; 10 bases fit TRBD2. The CDR3 consists of 18 residues. After removal of 0 bases from V and 0 bases from J, the junction contained 8 bases not matched to a gene. Germline V CDR1 and CDR2: SGHRS, YFSETQ. Using reference TRBV5-1 and TRBJ2-5 for the parts outside the CDR3, the full variable domain is KAGVTQTPRYLIKTRGQQVTLSCSPISGHRSVSWYQQTPGQGLQFLFEYFSETQRNKGNFPGRFSGRQFSNSRSEMNVSTLELGDSALYLCASSLGGLAGAYQETQYFGPGTRLLVL.

The sample holds a few counts of this clone. V and J are TRBV6-5 and TRBJ2-2; D perhaps matches TRBD1 (5 bases). The length of the CDR3 is 12 residues. Germline CDR1 and CDR2: MNHEY and SVGAGI. V dropped 10 bases and J dropped 4 bases, with 10 bases sitting between them. The CDR3 here is CATTRGTGELFF. As DNA, the CDR3 is TGTGCCACTACAAGGGGCACCGGGGAGCTGTTTTTT.

The J gene is TRBJ1-1, the V gene TRBV29-1, with 9 bases identical to TRBD1. This CDR3 has 16 amino acids. CDR1 is SQVTM, CDR2 ANQGSEA, per germline. V gave up 3 bases and J gave up 7 bases; unmatched junction bases: 15. CDR3 loop: CSVEGGPGQGRFEAFF. CDR3 DNA: TGCAGCGTTGAGGGGGGACCGGGACAGGGAAGATTTGAAGCTTTCTTT.

The chain couples TRBV27 to TRBJ2-7; possible D gene TRBD2, 6 bases. V was cut by 6 bases and J by 0 bases, with 15 bases left in between. Germline V CDR1 and CDR2: MNHEY, SMNVEV (reference sequence). CDR3 length: 15 residues. CDR3 region: CASRPFGAGSYEQYF. The CDR3 nucleotides read TGTGCCAGCAGACCCTTCGGAGCGGGCTCCTACGAGCAGTACTTC.

The sample holds a few counts of this clone. The rearrangement joins TRBV30 to TRBJ1-5; D is uncertain. This CDR3 contains 13 residues. Germline loops: CDR1 GTSNPN, CDR2 SVGIG (reference sequence). Trimming cost V 2 bases and J 2 bases, with 7 bases left between them. The DNA for the CDR3 is TGTGCCTGGAGTCAAGAGGGCAATCAGCCCCAGCATTTT. Translated, it gives CAWSQEGNQPQHF.